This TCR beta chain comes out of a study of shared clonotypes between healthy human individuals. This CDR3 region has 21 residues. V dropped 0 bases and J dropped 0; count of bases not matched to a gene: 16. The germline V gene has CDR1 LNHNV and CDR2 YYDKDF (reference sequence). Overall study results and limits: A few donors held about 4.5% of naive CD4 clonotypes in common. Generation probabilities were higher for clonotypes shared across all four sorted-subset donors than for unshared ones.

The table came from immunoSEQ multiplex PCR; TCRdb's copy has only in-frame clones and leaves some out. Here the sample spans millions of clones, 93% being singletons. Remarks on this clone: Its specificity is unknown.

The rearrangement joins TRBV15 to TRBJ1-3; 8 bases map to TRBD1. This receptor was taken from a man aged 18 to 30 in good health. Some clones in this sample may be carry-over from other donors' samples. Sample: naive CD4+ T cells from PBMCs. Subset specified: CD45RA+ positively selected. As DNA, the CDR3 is TGTGCCACCAGCAGAGATTTTTCCGGGACAGGCGTTCTAGTCTCTGGAAACACCATATATTTT. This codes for CATSRDFSGTGVLVSGNTIYF.